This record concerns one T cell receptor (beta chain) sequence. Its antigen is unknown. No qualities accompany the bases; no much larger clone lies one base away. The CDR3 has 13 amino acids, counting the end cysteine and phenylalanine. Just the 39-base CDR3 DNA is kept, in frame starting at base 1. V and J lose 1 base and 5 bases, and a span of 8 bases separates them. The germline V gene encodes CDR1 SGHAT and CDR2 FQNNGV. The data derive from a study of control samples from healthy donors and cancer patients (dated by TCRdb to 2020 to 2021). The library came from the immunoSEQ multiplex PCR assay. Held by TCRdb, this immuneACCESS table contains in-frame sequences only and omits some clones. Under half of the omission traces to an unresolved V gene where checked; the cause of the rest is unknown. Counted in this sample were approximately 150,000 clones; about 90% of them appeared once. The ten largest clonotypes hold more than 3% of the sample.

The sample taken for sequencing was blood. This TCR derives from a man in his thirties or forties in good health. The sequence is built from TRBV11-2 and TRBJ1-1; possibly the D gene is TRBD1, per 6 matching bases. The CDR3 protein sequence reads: CASSLARGTEAFF. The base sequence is TGTGCCAGCAGCTTAGCCAGGGGAACTGAAGCTTTCTTT.